This T cell receptor beta chain was identified during a study of identical twins. This clonotype was counted many times. V was trimmed by 5 bases and J by 5 bases, leaving 13 bases between them. The germline V gene encodes CDR1 SQVTM and CDR2 ANQGSEA. The CDR3 contains 12 residues. TCRdb processed the 5' RACE reads anew with MiXCR; each CDR3 protein has one entry. The table includes hundreds of thousands of distinct CDR3 sequences, 5.5% to 6.5% detected once. The receptor was derived from a man aged 18 to 30 in good health. Sequencing used naive T cells sorted from blood. The chain combines TRBV29-1 with TRBJ2-7; D assignment may be TRBD1 or TRBD2 (6 bases each). CDR3 coding DNA: TGCAGCGTTTTCGGGGGCGCGAACGAGCAGTACTTC. This translates into CSVFGGANEQYF.